Here is one TCR beta chain with its context. What it binds is unknown. Libraries were prepared by immunoSEQ multiplex PCR; TCRdb keeps only in-frame clonotypes and omits some of them. The data contain around 88,000 clones, roughly nine tenths of them singletons. CDR3 length equals 13 residues. V lost 8 bases, J lost 3 bases, and 13 bases lay in between. Germline V gene lookup returns CDR1 MNHEY and CDR2 SVGAGI. This sample is part of a study of T cell responses to AZD1222 COVID-19 vaccine. Study findings and constraints: Per reports, nearly half of all spike-specific TCRs target regions that are unmutated in variants. Spike-wide vaccine-associated CD4 TCRs dominated at 160-218 and 743-854. Just 6 or 7 people given AZD1222 tested seropositive at baseline.

The input for sequencing was peripheral blood, taken on day 0 of AZD1222 vaccination. The J gene is TRBJ2-5, the V gene TRBV6-5; possible D gene TRBD1, 6 bases. This TCR was sampled from an adult in good health. The CDR3 reads CASSRQVEETQYF. The DNA for the CDR3 is TGTGCCAGCTCCAGACAGGTAGAAGAGACCCAGTACTTC.